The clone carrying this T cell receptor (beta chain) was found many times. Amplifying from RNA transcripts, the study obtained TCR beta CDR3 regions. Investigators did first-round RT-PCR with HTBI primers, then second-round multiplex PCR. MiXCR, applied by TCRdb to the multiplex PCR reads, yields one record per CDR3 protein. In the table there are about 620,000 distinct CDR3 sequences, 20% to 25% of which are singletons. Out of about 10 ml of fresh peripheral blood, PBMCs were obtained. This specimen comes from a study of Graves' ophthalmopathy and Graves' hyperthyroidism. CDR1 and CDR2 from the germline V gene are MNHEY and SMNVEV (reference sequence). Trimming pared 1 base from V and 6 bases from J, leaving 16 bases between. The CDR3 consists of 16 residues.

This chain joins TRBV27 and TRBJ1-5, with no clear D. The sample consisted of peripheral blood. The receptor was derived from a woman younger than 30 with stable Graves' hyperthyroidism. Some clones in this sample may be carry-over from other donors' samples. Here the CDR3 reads CASSLLPSLGPQPQHF. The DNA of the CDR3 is TGTGCCAGCAGTTTATTACCCAGCCTTGGTCCTCAGCCCCAGCATTTT.